The present TCR beta chain was sequenced within a study of T cell repertoires in cytomegalovirus infection. Whole-study context: Researchers turned to recently identified HLA-C-restricted CMV epitopes as well as well-studied HLA-B-restricted ones. It can be stated that public TCR beta signatures indicated CMV infection as well as a matching HLA type. Study results and caveats: HLA-C-restricted, CMV-specific TCR beta clonotypes were dominant ex vivo.

Germline V lookup: CDR1 SEHNR, CDR2 FQNEAQ (reference sequence). V lost 0 bases, J lost 13 bases, and 16 bases lay in between. This CDR3 has 15 amino acids. This clonotype was recorded many times. Its antigen remains unidentified. TCRdb reanalysed the reads using MiXCR and keeps one entry per CDR3 protein. This table has about a million distinct CDR3 sequences, roughly a third appearing once. The clonotype originates from a human donor in good health (CMV status not recorded). Some clones in this sample may be carry-over from other donors' samples. Sequenced material: cultured CD8+ T cells from PBMCs, taken from culture after CMV antigen stimulation. The chain joins TRBV7-9 to TRBJ1-6, with a tentative D call TRBD1 (5 bases). For the CDR3, the DNA is TGTGCCAGCAGCTTAGCATTTTCCAGGGAGGTTCCCCTCCACTTT. It encodes CASSLAFSREVPLHF.